This is a list of T cell receptor beta chains from one sample in a study of T-cell reconstitution after alpha-beta-depleted transplantation in children. TCRdb recomputed calls from the PCR reads with MiXCR, one row per CDR3 protein. The sample consists of some 600,000 distinct CDR3 sequences, 10% to 15% of them appearing once. Specimen: PBMCs, mostly from graft donor cells, collected 360 days after TCRalphabeta/CD19-depleted stem cell transplant. Receptors were obtained from a male patient aged 10 to 17 who had a stem cell transplant for acute myeloid leukemia, so the T cells may come from the graft donor. Both conserved end residues are part of each CDR3. D genes are given only for firm matches. Rows give clone size only sometimes, using once, few, many, or a class for an expanded clone.

v_call: TRBV5-1
d_call: TRBD1
j_call: TRBJ1-1
clone_size: few
cdr3_nt: TGCGCCAGCAGCCCGGAGACAGGGGAAGCTTTCTTT
cdr3_aa: CASSPETGEAFF

v_call: TRBV5-4
d_call: .
j_call: TRBJ2-7
clone_size: few
cdr3_nt: TGTGCCAGCAGGGCTGGATCCGACGGAGTACCCTACGAGCAGTACTTC
cdr3_aa: CASRAGSDGVPYEQYF

v_call: TRBV7-9
d_call: TRBD2
j_call: TRBJ2-1
clone_size: .
cdr3_nt: TGTGCCAGCAGCTCTAGCGGGAGAAAGATGAATGAGCAGTTCTTC
cdr3_aa: CASSSSGRKMNEQFF

v_call: TRBV28
d_call: .
j_call: TRBJ2-2
clone_size: .
cdr3_nt: TGTGCCAGCAGTTTATATAACTACCCGGAGCTGTTTTTT
cdr3_aa: CASSLYNYPELFF

v_call: TRBV29-1
d_call: .
j_call: TRBJ2-1
clone_size: .
cdr3_nt: TGCAGCTCCTCTATGACGGGACTTTACAATGAGCAGTTCTTC
cdr3_aa: CSSSMTGLYNEQFF

v_call: TRBV6-5
d_call: TRBD2
j_call: TRBJ2-5
clone_size: .
cdr3_nt: TGTGCCAGCAGTTACTCGAGTACTAGCGACCAAGAGACCCAGTACTTC
cdr3_aa: CASSYSSTSDQETQYF

v_call: TRBV29-1
d_call: .
j_call: TRBJ2-1
clone_size: .
cdr3_nt: TGCAGCGTTGAAAATGGCAGGGAGAATGAGCAGTTCTTC
cdr3_aa: CSVENGRENEQFF

v_call: TRBV28
d_call: TRBD2
j_call: TRBJ2-7
clone_size: .
cdr3_nt: TGTGCCAGCAGTTCCCGGGGTAGCGGGATCTCCTACGAGCAGTACTTC
cdr3_aa: CASSSRGSGISYEQYF

v_call: TRBV29-1
d_call: TRBD2
j_call: TRBJ2-7
clone_size: many
cdr3_nt: TGCAGCGTTGAGGCCTTTACTAGCGGGGCCGCCTACGAGCAGTACTTC
cdr3_aa: CSVEAFTSGAAYEQYF

v_call: TRBV20-1
d_call: .
j_call: TRBJ2-1
clone_size: .
cdr3_nt: TGCAGTGCTAGAGTCCCCGGGGATGAGCAGTTCTTC
cdr3_aa: CSARVPGDEQFF

v_call: TRBV2
d_call: .
j_call: TRBJ2-7
clone_size: .
cdr3_nt: TGTGCCACCTGCTTCAGCCCCTACGAGCAGTACTTC
cdr3_aa: CATCFSPYEQYF

v_call: TRBV12-3/TRBV12-4
d_call: .
j_call: TRBJ2-5
clone_size: few
cdr3_nt: TGTGCCAGCAGTCCCCACTTAGGCAGCGTGCATAGCAGACCCCAGTACTTC
cdr3_aa: CASSPHLGSVHSRPQYF

v_call: TRBV19
d_call: TRBD1
j_call: TRBJ2-7
clone_size: few
cdr3_nt: TGTGCCAGTAGTAGGCCGGGACAGAGCTACGAGCAGTACTTC
cdr3_aa: CASSRPGQSYEQYF

v_call: TRBV7-2
d_call: TRBD2
j_call: TRBJ2-3
clone_size: .
cdr3_nt: TGTGCCAGCAGCCGGCGACTAGCGGGAGCTGGGACAGATACGCAGTATTTT
cdr3_aa: CASSRRLAGAGTDTQYF

v_call: TRBV5-1
d_call: TRBD2
j_call: TRBJ2-7
clone_size: few
cdr3_nt: TGCGCCAGTACCCGAGCGGGAGCCGCCTACGAGCAGTACTTC
cdr3_aa: CASTRAGAAYEQYF

v_call: TRBV10-3
d_call: .
j_call: TRBJ2-3
clone_size: .
cdr3_nt: TGTGCCATCACCGAGGGAAGGGGGGACACAGATACGCAGTATTTT
cdr3_aa: CAITEGRGDTDTQYF

v_call: TRBV20-1
d_call: TRBD1
j_call: TRBJ2-7
clone_size: few
cdr3_nt: TGCAGTGCTAGTGTGAGGACAGGGAAGTCCTACGAGCAGTACTTC
cdr3_aa: CSASVRTGKSYEQYF

v_call: TRBV29-1
d_call: TRBD2
j_call: TRBJ2-1
clone_size: many
cdr3_nt: TGCAGCGTACTGAGAAAAACTAGCGGGACGAGCTCCTACAATGAGCAGTTCTTC
cdr3_aa: CSVLRKTSGTSSYNEQFF

v_call: TRBV4-3
d_call: .
j_call: TRBJ2-3
clone_size: many
cdr3_nt: TGCGCCAGCAGCGCGGAGGGCACAGATACGCAGTATTTT
cdr3_aa: CASSAEGTDTQYF

v_call: TRBV11-2
d_call: TRBD2
j_call: TRBJ2-5
clone_size: many
cdr3_nt: TGTGCCAGCAGCCGTCTAGCGGGAGATATATTGAGGGCGGAGACCCAGTACTTC
cdr3_aa: CASSRLAGDILRAETQYF

v_call: TRBV12-3/TRBV12-4
d_call: TRBD2
j_call: TRBJ2-3
clone_size: many
cdr3_nt: TGTGCCAGCAGTCCGGCGGGAGGAGGGCCAGATACGCAGTATTTT
cdr3_aa: CASSPAGGGPDTQYF

v_call: TRBV20-1
d_call: .
j_call: TRBJ1-2
clone_size: .
cdr3_nt: TGCAGGGCCGGGGGGGAACGTAACTATGGCTACACCTTC
cdr3_aa: CRAGGERNYGYTF

v_call: TRBV3-1
d_call: .
j_call: TRBJ2-1
clone_size: .
cdr3_nt: TGTGCCAGCAGCCAAGACCTGGGTTACAATGAGCAGTTCTTC
cdr3_aa: CASSQDLGYNEQFF

v_call: TRBV5-1
d_call: TRBD1
j_call: TRBJ2-7
clone_size: .
cdr3_nt: TGCGCCAGCAGCATACGTCAGGGGGCCTACGAGCAGTACTTC
cdr3_aa: CASSIRQGAYEQYF

v_call: TRBV6-2/TRBV6-3
d_call: .
j_call: TRBJ2-5
clone_size: .
cdr3_nt: TGTGCCAGCAGTTACTCGTCACTAGTAGGGGAGACCCAGTACTTC
cdr3_aa: CASSYSSLVGETQYF

v_call: TRBV5-8
d_call: .
j_call: TRBJ2-1
clone_size: many
cdr3_nt: TGTGCCAGCAGCTTCCAAAGCTCCTACAATGAGCAGTTCTTC
cdr3_aa: CASSFQSSYNEQFF

v_call: TRBV29-1
d_call: TRBD1
j_call: TRBJ1-4
clone_size: few
cdr3_nt: TGCAGCGTCGTCGGGACAGCAACTAATGAAAAACTGTTTTTT
cdr3_aa: CSVVGTATNEKLFF

v_call: TRBV4-2
d_call: TRBD1
j_call: TRBJ1-3
clone_size: .
cdr3_nt: TGTGCCAGCAGCCAACCGGGACAGGGGGCGAACACCATATATTTT
cdr3_aa: CASSQPGQGANTIYF

v_call: TRBV20-1
d_call: .
j_call: TRBJ2-1
clone_size: many
cdr3_nt: TGCAGTGCTATCGAGCGCACTTACAATGAGCAGTTCTTC
cdr3_aa: CSAIERTYNEQFF

v_call: TRBV12-3/TRBV12-4
d_call: .
j_call: TRBJ2-7
clone_size: .
cdr3_nt: TGTGCCAGCAGTTTCTTGGAGGACGAGCAGTACTTC
cdr3_aa: CASSFLEDEQYF

v_call: TRBV20-1
d_call: .
j_call: TRBJ1-6
clone_size: few
cdr3_nt: TGCAGTGCTCCCCCGGGGGAAATTTTTAATTCACCCCTCCACTTT
cdr3_aa: CSAPPGEIFNSPLHF

v_call: TRBV11-2
d_call: .
j_call: TRBJ2-1
clone_size: few
cdr3_nt: TGTGCCAGCAGCTTAGTCGACGGGAGAATAGACCCCTACAATGAGCAGTTCTTC
cdr3_aa: CASSLVDGRIDPYNEQFF

v_call: TRBV7-9
d_call: .
j_call: TRBJ2-3
clone_size: many
cdr3_nt: TGTGCCAGCAGCCCAGCTGGCAGTGGCACAGATACGCAGTATTTT
cdr3_aa: CASSPAGSGTDTQYF